These 8 T cell receptor beta chains were all obtained from the same sample, sequenced in a study of blood T cells in healthy people across ages. The use of a sample-barcoded 5' primer and a J-beta primer mix characterized a second PCR of about 7 to 12 cycles. MiXCR, run by TCRdb on the 5' RACE reads, gives a single entry per CDR3 protein. Seen here are roughly 1.9 million distinct CDR3 sequences, about 39% observed once, and the top ten hold more than 20%. Source material: blood. The origin of the receptors is a human donor in good health.

The V and J genes are TRBV6-1 and TRBJ2-7; D is possibly TRBD2 (5 bases). V lost 4 bases and J lost 2, with 12 bases in between. CDR3 length: 14 residues. Germline CDR1 MNHNS, CDR2 SASEGT. The CDR3 DNA reads as TGTGCCAGCAGTGCTCTTTGGGAGACCTACGAGCAGTACTTC. Translating it yields CASSALWETYEQYF.

The V call is TRBV20-1, the J call TRBJ2-5; D tentatively reads TRBD1 or TRBD2 (6 bases each). Trimming took off 5 bases at V and 5 bases at J, with 15 bases between the two ends. Germline assignment: CDR1 DFQATT and CDR2 SNEGSKA (reference sequence). This CDR3 is built from 13 residues. The CDR3 bases are TGCAGTGCTCAGACCGGGGGCGGGGAGACCCAGTACTTC. Translating it yields CSAQTGGGETQYF.

This chain joins TRBV5-1 and TRBJ2-5; 10 nucleotides line up with TRBD2. With 2 bases clipped from V and 4 bases from J, the junction kept 5 bases outside the gene matches. The CDR3 has 15 residues. Per germline, CDR1 SGHRS and CDR2 YFSETQ. CDR3 sequence reads: CASSLGLAAPETQYF. CDR3 bases: TGCGCCAGCAGCTTAGGACTAGCGGCTCCAGAGACCCAGTACTTC.

This clonotype has only a few counts. V and J are TRBV6-4 and TRBJ2-1; tentatively, D is TRBD2 (7 bases). The CDR3 runs 15 residues. The V end was cut by 4 bases, the J end by 9 bases, with 19 bases between. CDR1 is MRHNA and CDR2 is SNTAGT in the germline V gene. DNA for the CDR3: TGTGCCAGCAGTGTGGAGGGGGGGCCGGAGTTTGAGCAGTTCTTC. This encodes CASSVEGGPEFEQFF.

The rearrangement links TRBV19 to TRBJ1-5; TRBD1 is a possible D gene (5 bases). The V end lost 7 bases, the J end lost 3 bases, and 10 bases lay between the germline ends. This CDR3 is 13 amino acids long. Germline assignment: CDR1 LNHDA and CDR2 SQIVND (reference sequence). The CDR3 sequence is CASTGVINQPQHF. The CDR3 coding sequence is TGTGCCAGTACGGGGGTAATCAATCAGCCCCAGCATTTT.

This clonotype occurred a few times. This chain joins TRBV5-1 and TRBJ2-7; D is unresolved. With 5 bases removed from V and 4 bases from J, the gap between germline ends came to 16 bases. CDR1 is SGHRS and CDR2 is YFSETQ in the germline V gene. This CDR3 spans 14 amino acids. CDR3 DNA sequence: TGCGCCAGCAGTGCCGGGCAGGCACCGTACGAGCAGTACTTC. It yields the protein CASSAGQAPYEQYF. The full variable domain, in which reference TRBV5-1 and TRBJ2-7 provide the parts outside the CDR3, is KAGVTQTPRYLIKTRGQQVTLSCSPISGHRSVSWYQQTPGQGLQFLFEYFSETQRNKGNFPGRFSGRQFSNSRSEMNVSTLELGDSALYLCASSAGQAPYEQYFGPGTRLTVT.

Only a few counts were recorded for this clonotype. This chain links TRBV29-1 with TRBJ2-1; TRBD2 matches 9 bases. Germline CDR1 reads SQVTM; CDR2 reads ANQGSEA. The CDR3 has 14 residues. V lost 4 bases, J lost 4 bases, and 5 bases stayed unmatched. The CDR3 region is CSVGPSGEYNEQFF. The CDR3 nucleotides are TGCAGCGTTGGTCCTAGCGGGGAGTACAATGAGCAGTTCTTC.

J is TRBJ2-7 and V is TRBV5-6; unclear D gene. This CDR3 comprises 11 residues. Germline CDR1 reads SGHDT; CDR2 reads YYEEEE. Trimming stripped 0 bases from V and 6 bases from J, with 4 bases between. CDR3 sequence: CASSLDSEQYF. The DNA for the CDR3 is TGTGCCAGCAGCTTGGACAGCGAGCAGTACTTC. Looking up the rest from reference TRBV5-6 and TRBJ2-7 gives the full variable domain: DAGVTQSPTHLIKTRGQQVTLRCSPKSGHDTVSWYQQALGQGPQFIFQYYEEEERQRGNFPDRFSGHQFPNYSSELNVNALLLGDSALYLCASSLDSEQYFGPGTRLTVT.